Below, one T cell receptor beta chain is given with its context. Its antigen is as yet unknown. Sequencing used immunoSEQ multiplex PCR; TCRdb keeps in-frame clones, though not all of them. The sample has about 200,000 clones, 90% to 95% seen once. These data originate in a study of T cell responses to AZD1222 COVID-19 vaccine. The germline CDR1 and CDR2 sequences are SGHRS and YFSETQ. The CDR3 is 14 amino acids. Trimming pared 4 bases from V and 2 bases from J, leaving 13 bases between. Findings of the study overall: Spike-specific TCRs gained breadth and depth after people received two AZD1222 doses.

The sequence came from an adult who received the AZD1222 COVID-19 vaccine. This sequence joins TRBV5-1 and TRBJ2-7; perhaps D is TRBD1 or TRBD2 (5 bases each). The specimen comprised peripheral blood, sampled 28 days after the second AZD1222 dose. The CDR3 nucleotides are TGCGCCAGCAGCGGGTGGGACCGCGCCTACGAGCAGTACTTC. It translates to CASSGWDRAYEQYF.